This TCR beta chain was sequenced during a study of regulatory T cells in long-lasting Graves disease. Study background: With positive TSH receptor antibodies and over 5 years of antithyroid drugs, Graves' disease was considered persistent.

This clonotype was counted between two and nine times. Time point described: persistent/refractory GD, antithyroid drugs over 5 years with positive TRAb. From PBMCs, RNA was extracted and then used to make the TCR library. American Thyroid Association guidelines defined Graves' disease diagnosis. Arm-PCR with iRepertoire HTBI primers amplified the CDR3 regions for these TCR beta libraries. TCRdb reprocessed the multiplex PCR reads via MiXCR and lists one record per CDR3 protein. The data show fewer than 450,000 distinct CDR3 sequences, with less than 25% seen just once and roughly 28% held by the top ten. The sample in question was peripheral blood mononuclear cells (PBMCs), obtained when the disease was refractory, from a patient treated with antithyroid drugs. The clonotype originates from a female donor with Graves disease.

The CDR3 reads CASSRQGNYTF. CDR3 DNA: TGTGCCAGCAGTAGACAGGGAAACTACACCTTC. The rearrangement uses TRBV6-1 and TRBJ1-2; 7 nucleotides line up with TRBD1. Germline V gives CDR1 MNHNS, CDR2 SASEGT. The CDR3 is 11 amino acids. With 5 bases clipped from V and 10 bases from J, the junction kept 4 bases outside the gene matches.